This T cell receptor beta chain was found in a study of blood T cell repertoires in COVID-19. Turning to the study itself: Sites in the United States, Italy and Spain provided acute and convalescent COVID-19 samples. PBMCs, B-cell-depleted T cells, or T cells were the source of the cDNA or gDNA that made up the material.

Per the original methods: Reference gene primer amplification yielded estimated nucleated cell counts. Assay: immunoSEQ multiplex PCR; the TCRdb copy retains only in-frame clones and omits some. That table gives V, J and clone size, and the DNA gave D and trimming. The repertoire includes roughly 390,000 clones, 85% of them detected once, and roughly 3.6% sits in the top ten. Germline V gives CDR1 LGHDT, CDR2 YNNKEL (reference sequence). The CDR3 is 17 residues long. V lost 2 bases to trimming and J lost 0 bases; unmatched junction nucleotides: 7. The TCR sequence derives from a woman aged 18-35 years with acute or convalescent COVID-19. The source material was peripheral blood. The chain joins TRBV3-1 (or the pseudogene TRBV3-2) to TRBJ1-2; the match to TRBD1 covers 9 bases. This chain's CDR3 is CASSQLSRQGANYGYTF. DNA for the CDR3: TGTGCCAGCAGCCAACTTTCCCGACAGGGGGCTAACTATGGCTACACCTTC.